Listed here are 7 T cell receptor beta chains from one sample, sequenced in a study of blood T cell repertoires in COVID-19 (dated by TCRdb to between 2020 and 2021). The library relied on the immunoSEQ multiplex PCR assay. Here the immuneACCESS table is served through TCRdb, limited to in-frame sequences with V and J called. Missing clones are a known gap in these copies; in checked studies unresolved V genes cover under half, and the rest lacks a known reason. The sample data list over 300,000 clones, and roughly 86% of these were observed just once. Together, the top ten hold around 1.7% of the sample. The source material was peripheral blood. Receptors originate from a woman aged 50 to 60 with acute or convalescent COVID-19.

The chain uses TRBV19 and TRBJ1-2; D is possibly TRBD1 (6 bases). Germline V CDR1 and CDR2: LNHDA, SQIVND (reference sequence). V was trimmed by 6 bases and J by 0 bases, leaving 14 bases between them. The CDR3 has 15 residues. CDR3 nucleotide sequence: TGTGCCAGTAGCCCCACCGACAGGACTAACTATGGCTACACCTTC. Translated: CASSPTDRTNYGYTF. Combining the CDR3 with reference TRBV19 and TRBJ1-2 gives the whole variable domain DGGITQSPKYLFRKEGQNVTLSCEQNLNHDAMYWYRQDPGQGLRLIYYSQIVNDFQKGDIAEGYSVSREKKESFPLTVTSAQKNPTAFYLCASSPTDRTNYGYTFGSGTRLTVV.

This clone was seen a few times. CDR3 protein: CASSHHGREGTNNEQFF. The CDR3 DNA sequence: TGTGCCAGCAGTCACCACGGCCGGGAGGGGACTAACAATGAGCAGTTCTTC. This chain links TRBV7-3 with TRBJ2-1; 8 bases align to TRBD2. This CDR3 spans 17 amino acids. The germline CDR1 and CDR2 sequences are SGHTA and FQGTGA. The J segment lost 5 bases and the V segment lost 6 bases, leaving 15 bases of the junction unmatched. Full variable domain (remainder filled in from reference TRBV7-3 and TRBJ2-1): GAGVSQTPSNKVTEKGKYVELRCDPISGHTALYWYRQSLGQGPEFLIYFQGTGAADDSGLPNDRFFAVRPEGSVSTLKIQRTERGDSAVYLCASSHHGREGTNNEQFFGPGTRLTVL.

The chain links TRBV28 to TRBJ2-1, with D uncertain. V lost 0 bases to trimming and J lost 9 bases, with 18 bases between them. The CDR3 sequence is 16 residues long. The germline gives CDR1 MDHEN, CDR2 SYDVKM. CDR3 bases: TGTGCCAGCAGTTTATGGGCACAACCACGCACGGGTGAGCAGTTCTTC. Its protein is CASSLWAQPRTGEQFF.

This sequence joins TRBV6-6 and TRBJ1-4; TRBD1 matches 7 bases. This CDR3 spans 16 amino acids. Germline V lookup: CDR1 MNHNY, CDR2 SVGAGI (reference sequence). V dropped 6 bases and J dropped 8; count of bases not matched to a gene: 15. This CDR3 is CASSRPRGMAPEKLFF. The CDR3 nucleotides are TGTGCCAGCAGCCGACCCAGGGGGATGGCCCCCGAAAAACTGTTTTTT.

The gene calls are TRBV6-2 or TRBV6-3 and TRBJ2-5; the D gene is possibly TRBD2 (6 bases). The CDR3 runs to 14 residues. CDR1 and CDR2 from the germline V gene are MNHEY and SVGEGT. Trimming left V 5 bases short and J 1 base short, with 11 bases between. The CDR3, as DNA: TGTGCCAGCAGTAAACGGACTACCCAAGAGACCCAGTACTTC. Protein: CASSKRTTQETQYF.

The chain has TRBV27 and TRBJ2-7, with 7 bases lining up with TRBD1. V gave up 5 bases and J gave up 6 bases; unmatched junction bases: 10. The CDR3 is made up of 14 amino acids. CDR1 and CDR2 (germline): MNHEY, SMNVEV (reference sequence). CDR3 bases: TGTGCCAGCAGTCCCACCCCGACAGGGCCCGAGCAGTACTTC. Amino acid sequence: CASSPTPTGPEQYF.

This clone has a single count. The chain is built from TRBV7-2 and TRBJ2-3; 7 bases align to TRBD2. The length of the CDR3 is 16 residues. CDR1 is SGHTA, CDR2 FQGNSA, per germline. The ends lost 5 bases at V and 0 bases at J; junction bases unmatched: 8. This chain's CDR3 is CASSPLGGGSTDTQYF. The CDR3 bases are TGTGCCAGCAGCCCGTTGGGGGGGGGTAGCACAGATACGCAGTATTTT.